Sequencing of this TCR beta chain was carried out in a study of CD8 T cells in Susac syndrome. Negative isolation yielded CD4+ and CD8+ T cells, and FACS enriched TEMRA cells. Trimming pared 4 bases from V and 4 bases from J, leaving 7 bases between. This CDR3 comprises 12 residues. Germline CDR1 is LGHDT and CDR2 is YNNKEL (reference sequence). Random hexamers were used to reverse transcribe the RNA input (about 0.45 to 1 ug). The TCR beta CDR3 was amplified by immunoSEQ multiplex PCR across 54 Vbeta, 13 Jbeta. Using its own MiXCR run on the immunoSEQ multiplex PCR reads, TCRdb lists one record per CDR3 protein. In the table there are about 150,000 distinct CDR3 sequences, about 95% of which are singletons.

The rearrangement joins TRBV3-1 to TRBJ1-1, with no clear D. This receptor was taken from a human donor with multiple sclerosis. The sequenced sample was CD4+ T cells from PBMCs. The CDR3 nucleotides read TGTGCCAGCAGCCTGACGGTCACTGAAGCTTTCTTT. This encodes CASSLTVTEAFF.